These 4 T cell receptor beta chains came from one sample sequenced in a study of response to subunit inactivated influenza vaccine. Each CDR3 protein is one row after TCRdb ran MiXCR on the RT-PCR reads. Among hundreds of thousands of distinct CDR3 sequences listed, about 15% were seen once. The sequencing used PBMCs from blood, collected 11 to 12 days after vaccination. Receptors were obtained from a man aged 50-59 years who received an inactivated influenza vaccine.

This clonotype was seen at least ten times. The CDR3 nucleotides read TGTGCCAGCAGATCTTCCGGGACACCTGGAACGAGCTCCTACGAGCAGTACTTC. As protein: CASRSSGTPGTSSYEQYF. This chain connects TRBV28 to TRBJ2-7, with a weak D call TRBD1 (6 bases). CDR3 length: 18 amino acids. The ends were cut back, 6 bases at V and 0 bases at J, with 24 bases in the middle. The germline CDR1 and CDR2 sequences are MDHEN and SYDVKM.

The chain uses TRBV5-1 and TRBJ2-7; D perhaps matches TRBD1 (6 bases). The V end lost 3 bases, the J end lost 1 base, and 11 bases lay between the germline ends. The CDR3 has 14 residues. The V gene's germline CDR1 is SGHRS and CDR2 YFSETQ. CDR3 residues: CASSSGTPSYEQYF. The CDR3 coding sequence is TGCGCCAGCAGCTCCGGGACACCTTCCTACGAGCAGTACTTC.

This clonotype was counted between two and nine times. CDR3 DNA sequence: TGTGCCAGCAGTTGGGGGGCGGGGCTGTCGAACACTGAAGCTTTCTTT. Encoded protein: CASSWGAGLSNTEAFF. This chain joins TRBV12-3 or TRBV12-4 and TRBJ1-1; possible D gene TRBD1, 6 bases. V lost 4 bases and J 1 base, leaving 16 bases between the germline ends. The CDR3 has 16 residues.

This clonotype has more than one count but fewer than ten. This chain joins TRBV5-1 and TRBJ2-7; tentatively, D is TRBD1 (5 bases). Per germline, CDR1 SGHRS and CDR2 YFSETQ. V was pared by 1 base and J by 0 bases, with 11 bases between. CDR3 size: 15 residues. The chain's CDR3 is CASSLYRPSSYEQYF. In nucleotides, the CDR3 is TGCGCCAGCAGCTTGTACAGGCCTAGCTCCTACGAGCAGTACTTC.